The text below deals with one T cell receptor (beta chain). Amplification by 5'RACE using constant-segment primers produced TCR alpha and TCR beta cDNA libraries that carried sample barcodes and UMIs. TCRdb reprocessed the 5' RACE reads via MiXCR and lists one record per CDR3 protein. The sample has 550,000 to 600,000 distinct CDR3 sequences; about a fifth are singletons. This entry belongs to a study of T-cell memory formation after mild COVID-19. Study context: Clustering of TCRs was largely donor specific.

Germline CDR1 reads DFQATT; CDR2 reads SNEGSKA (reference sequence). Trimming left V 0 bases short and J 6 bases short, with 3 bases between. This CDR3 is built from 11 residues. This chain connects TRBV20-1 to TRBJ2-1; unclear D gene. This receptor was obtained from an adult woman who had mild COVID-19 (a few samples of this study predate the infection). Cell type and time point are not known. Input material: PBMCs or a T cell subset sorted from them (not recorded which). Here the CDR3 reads CSARESNEQFF. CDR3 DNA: TGCAGTGCTAGAGAGTCCAATGAGCAGTTCTTC.